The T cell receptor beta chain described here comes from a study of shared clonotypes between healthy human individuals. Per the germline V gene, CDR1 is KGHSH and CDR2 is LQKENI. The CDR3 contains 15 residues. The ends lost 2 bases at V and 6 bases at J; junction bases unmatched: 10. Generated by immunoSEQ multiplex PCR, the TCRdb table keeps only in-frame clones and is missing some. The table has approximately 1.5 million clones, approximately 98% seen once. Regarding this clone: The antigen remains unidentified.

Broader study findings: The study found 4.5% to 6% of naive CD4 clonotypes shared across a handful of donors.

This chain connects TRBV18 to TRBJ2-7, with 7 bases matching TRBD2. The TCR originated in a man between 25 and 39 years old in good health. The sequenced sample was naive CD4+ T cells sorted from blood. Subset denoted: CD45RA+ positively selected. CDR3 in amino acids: CASSPFGEGLSEQYF. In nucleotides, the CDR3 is TGTGCCAGCTCACCATTTGGGGAGGGACTATCCGAGCAGTACTTC.